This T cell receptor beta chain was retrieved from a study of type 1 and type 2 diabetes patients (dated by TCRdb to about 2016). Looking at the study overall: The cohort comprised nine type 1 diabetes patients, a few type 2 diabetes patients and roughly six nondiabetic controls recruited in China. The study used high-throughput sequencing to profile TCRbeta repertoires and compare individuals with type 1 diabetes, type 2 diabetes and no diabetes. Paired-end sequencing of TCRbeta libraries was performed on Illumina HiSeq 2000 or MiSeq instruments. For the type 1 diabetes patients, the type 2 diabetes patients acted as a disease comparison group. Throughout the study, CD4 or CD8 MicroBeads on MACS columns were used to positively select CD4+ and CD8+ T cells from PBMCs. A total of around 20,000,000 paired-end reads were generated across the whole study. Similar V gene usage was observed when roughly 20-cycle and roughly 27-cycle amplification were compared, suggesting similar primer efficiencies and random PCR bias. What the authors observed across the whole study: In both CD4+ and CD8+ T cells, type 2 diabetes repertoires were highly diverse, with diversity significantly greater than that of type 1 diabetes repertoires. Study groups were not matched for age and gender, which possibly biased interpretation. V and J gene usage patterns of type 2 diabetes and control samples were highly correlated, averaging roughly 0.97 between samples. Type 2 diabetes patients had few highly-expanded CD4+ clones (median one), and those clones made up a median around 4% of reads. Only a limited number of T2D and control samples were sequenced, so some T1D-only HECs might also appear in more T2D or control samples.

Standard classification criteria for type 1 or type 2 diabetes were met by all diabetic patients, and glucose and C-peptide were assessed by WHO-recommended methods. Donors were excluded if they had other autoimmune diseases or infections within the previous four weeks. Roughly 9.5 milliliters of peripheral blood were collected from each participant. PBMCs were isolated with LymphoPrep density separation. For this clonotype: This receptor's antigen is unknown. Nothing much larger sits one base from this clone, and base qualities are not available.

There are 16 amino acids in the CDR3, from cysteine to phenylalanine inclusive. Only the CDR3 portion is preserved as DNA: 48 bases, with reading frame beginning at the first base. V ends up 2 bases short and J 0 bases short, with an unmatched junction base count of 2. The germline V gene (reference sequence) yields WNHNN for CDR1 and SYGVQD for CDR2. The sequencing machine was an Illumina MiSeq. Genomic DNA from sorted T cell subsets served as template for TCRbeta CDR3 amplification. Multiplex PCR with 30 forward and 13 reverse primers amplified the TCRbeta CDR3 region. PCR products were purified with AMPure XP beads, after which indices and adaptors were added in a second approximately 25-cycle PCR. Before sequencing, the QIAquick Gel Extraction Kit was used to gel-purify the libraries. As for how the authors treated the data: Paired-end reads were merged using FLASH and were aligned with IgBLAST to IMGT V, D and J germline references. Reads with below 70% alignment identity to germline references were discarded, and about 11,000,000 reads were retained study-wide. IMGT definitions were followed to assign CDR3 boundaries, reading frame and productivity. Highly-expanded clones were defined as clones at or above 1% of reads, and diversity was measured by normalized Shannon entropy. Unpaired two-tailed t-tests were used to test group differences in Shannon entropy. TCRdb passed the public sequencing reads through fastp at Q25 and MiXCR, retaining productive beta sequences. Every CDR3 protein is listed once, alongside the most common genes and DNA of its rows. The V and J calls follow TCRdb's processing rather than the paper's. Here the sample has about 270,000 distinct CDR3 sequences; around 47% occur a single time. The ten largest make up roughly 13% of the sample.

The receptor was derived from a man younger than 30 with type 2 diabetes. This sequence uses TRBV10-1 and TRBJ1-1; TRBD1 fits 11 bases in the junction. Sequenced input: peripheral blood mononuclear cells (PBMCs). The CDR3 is CASSEGDRGVNTEAFF. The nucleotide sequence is TGCGCCAGCAGTGAGGGGGACAGGGGGGTGAACACTGAAGCTTTCTTT.